Listed below are T cell receptor beta chains from one sample, sequenced in a study of control samples from healthy donors and cancer patients. The method was immunoSEQ multiplex PCR; TCRdb's version includes in-frame clones alone and lacks a portion of them. Of some 76,000 clones detected, roughly 89% appear once; the ten largest clones hold around 9.5%. Source material: PBMCs. The source is a woman between 50 and 59 years old with colorectal cancer. The CDR3 runs from the conserved cysteine through the conserved F or W. A D gene is named only where the DNA matches it firmly. The size entry is marked missing in some rows and otherwise reads once, few, many or a size class.

>TRBJ1-1|-|TRBV6-5|once
CASSLRAGDNTEAFF
TGTGCCAGCAGCTTAAGGGCAGGGGACAACACTGAAGCTTTCTTT
>TRBJ1-5|TRBD1|TRBV5-5|-
CASSPGGGRGNQPQHF
TGTGCCAGCAGCCCGGGAGGGGGCAGGGGCAATCAGCCCCAGCATTTT
>TRBJ1-5|-|TRBV3-1/TRBV3-2|-
CASSRGRSAQPQHF
TGTGCCAGCAGCCGGGGCAGGAGTGCCCAGCCCCAGCATTTT
>TRBJ2-1|-|TRBV27|-
CASTGDYNEQFF
TGTGCCAGCACAGGAGACTACAATGAGCAGTTCTTC
>TRBJ1-5|-|TRBV3-1/TRBV3-2|-
CASSQRWFAGVDQPQHF
TGTGCCAGCAGCCAACGGTGGTTTGCAGGGGTTGATCAGCCCCAGCATTTT
>TRBJ1-1|TRBD1|TRBV12-3/TRBV12-4|-
CASSPTGMRAFF
TGTGCCAGCAGCCCGACAGGGATGAGAGCTTTCTTT
>TRBJ1-6|-|TRBV9|-
CASSVEPGGQVNSPLHF
TGTGCCAGCAGCGTAGAGCCTGGGGGTCAGGTTAATTCACCCCTCCACTTT
>TRBJ2-1|TRBD1|TRBV18|-
CASSPPDAGQGLNEQFF
TGTGCCAGCTCACCACCTGATGCGGGACAGGGGCTCAATGAGCAGTTCTTC
>TRBJ2-2|TRBD1|TRBV6-6|-
CASRLAQGAGGELFF
TGTGCCAGCAGGCTCGCACAGGGGGCCGGCGGGGAGCTGTTTTTT
>TRBJ1-1|-|TRBV5-5|-
CASSLYIGAGTEAFF
TGTGCCAGCAGCTTGTATATAGGGGCGGGCACTGAAGCTTTCTTT
>TRBJ1-4|TRBD1|TRBV18|-
CASSHSGQEEFEKLFF
TGTGCCAGCTCACATTCAGGACAGGAGGAATTTGAAAAACTGTTTTTT
>TRBJ1-2|TRBD1|TRBV5-6|few
CASSFTGQGAFGYTF
TGTGCCAGCAGTTTTACGGGACAGGGGGCGTTTGGCTACACCTTC
>TRBJ2-5|-|TRBV24-1|-
CATSDLQGPQETQYF
TGTGCCACCAGTGATTTACAGGGACCCCAAGAGACCCAGTACTTC
>TRBJ2-3|-|TRBV6-7|-
CASSYPRHLAQYF
TGTGCCAGCAGTTACCCGAGACATTTGGCGCAGTATTTT
>TRBJ2-3|-|TRBV28|-
CASSSPRTDTQYF
TGTGCCAGCAGTTCTCCCCGCACAGATACGCAGTATTTT
>TRBJ1-5|-|TRBV10-3|-
CAISSDRINQPQHF
TGTGCCATCAGTTCCGACAGGATCAATCAGCCCCAGCATTTT